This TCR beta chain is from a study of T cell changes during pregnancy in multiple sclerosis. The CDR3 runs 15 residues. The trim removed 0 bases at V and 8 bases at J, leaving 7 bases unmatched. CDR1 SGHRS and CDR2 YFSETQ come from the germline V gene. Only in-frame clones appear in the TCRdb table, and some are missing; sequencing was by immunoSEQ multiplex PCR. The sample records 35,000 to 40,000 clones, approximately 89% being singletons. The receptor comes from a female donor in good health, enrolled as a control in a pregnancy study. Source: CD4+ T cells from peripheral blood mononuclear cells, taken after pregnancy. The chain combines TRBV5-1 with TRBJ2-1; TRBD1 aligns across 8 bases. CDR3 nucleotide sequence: TGCGCCAGCAGCTTGGCTACTATACAGGGGGATGAGCAGTTCTTC. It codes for CASSLATIQGDEQFF.